Each of the 25 T cell receptor beta chains below was sequenced from the same sample in a study of T cell responses to AZD1222 COVID-19 vaccine. Some clones are missing from TCRdb's copy, which holds only in-frame ones; the method was immunoSEQ multiplex PCR. The sample shows 65,000 to 90,000 clones, around 85% of them seen only once. The sample consisted of peripheral blood, taken on day 0 of AZD1222 vaccination. The source is an adult in good health.

The chain has TRBV19 and TRBJ1-3, with 7 positions matching TRBD1. The CDR3 is made up of 16 amino acids. J lost 0 bases, V lost 4 bases, and 6 bases had no gene match. Germline CDR1 and CDR2: LNHDA and SQIVND (reference sequence). The DNA of the CDR3 is TGTGCCAGTAGTAGCACAGGGGAGAGCTCTGGAAACACCATATATTTT. This codes for CASSSTGESSGNTIYF.

The chain is built from TRBV7-9 and TRBJ2-7; the D is unclear. The CDR3 runs 12 residues. V was pared by 1 base and J by 13 bases, with 14 bases between. Germline CDR1 reads SEHNR; CDR2 reads FQNEAQ (reference sequence). The CDR3 here is CASSLDVGSPYF. The CDR3 DNA reads TGTGCCAGCAGCTTAGATGTCGGGTCCCCATACTTC.

V gene TRBV2 combines with J gene TRBJ1-2; 7 bases fit TRBD1. V lost 6 bases, J lost 2 bases, and 3 bases stayed unmatched. The CDR3 has 13 amino acids. Germline assignment: CDR1 SNHLY and CDR2 FYNNEI. The CDR3 is CASSRQGNYGYTF. The CDR3 DNA reads as TGTGCCAGCAGCAGACAGGGAAACTATGGCTACACCTTC.

This chain connects TRBV27 to TRBJ2-2; D is unresolved. This CDR3 has 16 residues. Per germline, CDR1 MNHEY and CDR2 SMNVEV (reference sequence). The germline V and J ends were trimmed by 3 bases and 6 bases, with 17 bases remaining between them. CDR3 in amino acids: CASSFSGPSLAGELFF. In DNA, the CDR3 is TGTGCCAGCAGTTTTTCAGGACCCTCTCTCGCCGGGGAGCTGTTTTTT.

The gene calls are TRBV24-1 and TRBJ2-1; 9 bases align to TRBD1. The CDR3 length is 16 residues. Unmatched junction bases numbered 5, after V lost 3 bases and J lost 3 bases. CDR1 and CDR2 (germline): KGHDR, SFDVKD. The CDR3 nucleotides are TGTGCCACCAGTGATCGCATGGGACAGGGCTACAATGAGCAGTTCTTC. Translating it yields CATSDRMGQGYNEQFF.

This rearrangement joins TRBV6-5 to TRBJ1-1; D gene unclear. The V end was cut by 4 bases, the J end by 2 bases, with 8 bases between. Germline loops: CDR1 MNHEY, CDR2 SVGAGI. The CDR3 sequence is 13 residues long. The CDR3 spells CASSSLLNTEAFF. The DNA for the CDR3 is TGTGCCAGCAGTTCCCTACTAAACACTGAAGCTTTCTTT.

This clone was observed a few times. The J gene is TRBJ1-6, the V gene TRBV4-2, with D possibly matching TRBD1 (6 bases). V was trimmed by 4 bases and J by 1 base, leaving 14 bases between them. CDR1 and CDR2 from the germline V gene are LGHNA and YNFKEQ. The CDR3 has 17 amino acids. DNA of the CDR3: TGTGCCAGCAGCCTTGGAGGGGGGGGATCCTATAATTCACCCCTCCACTTT. Its protein is CASSLGGGGSYNSPLHF.

V usage is TRBV18 and J usage is TRBJ2-3; D might be TRBD2 (6 bases). Trimming took 3 bases from V and 7 from J, leaving 14 bases between them. The CDR3 sequence is 14 residues long. From germline, CDR1 is KGHSH and CDR2 LQKENI. The CDR3 nucleotides are TGTGCCAGCTCACCTCCGGTCGGGGGAAATACGCAGTATTTT. Amino acid sequence: CASSPPVGGNTQYF.

The chain recombines TRBV9 with TRBJ2-1; weak D call: TRBD1 (5 bases). This CDR3 comprises 15 residues. The germline gives CDR1 SGDLS, CDR2 YYNGEE. The germline V and J ends were trimmed by 4 bases and 2 bases, with 13 bases remaining between them. The CDR3 region has the DNA TGTGCCAGCAGCTCGGACACAGTACCCTACAATGAGCAGTTCTTC. As protein: CASSSDTVPYNEQFF.

A single count supports this clone. The V gene is TRBV29-1, the J gene TRBJ2-7, with 11 bases fitting TRBD1. CDR1 is SQVTM, CDR2 ANQGSEA, per germline. The CDR3 contains 15 residues. Unmatched junction bases numbered 14, after V lost 7 bases and J lost 6 bases. Here the CDR3 reads CSGGRTGGIDSEQYF. For the CDR3, the DNA is TGCAGCGGTGGCCGGACAGGGGGCATCGATTCCGAGCAGTACTTC.

The chain combines TRBV4-2 with TRBJ1-5; 8 nucleotides agree with TRBD1. The CDR3 loop spans 15 amino acids. V shed 3 bases and J 5 bases; nucleotides not matched to a gene: 6. Germline lookup yields CDR1 LGHNA and CDR2 YNFKEQ. Written as DNA, the CDR3 is TGTGCCAGCAGCCATTCCCCGACAGGGGATCAGCCCCAGCATTTT. Residues: CASSHSPTGDQPQHF.

This clone turned up a few times. This chain links TRBV14 with TRBJ2-6; the D gene could be TRBD1 or TRBD2 (5 bases each). The CDR3 runs to 18 residues. V lost 4 bases and J lost 0, with 16 bases in between. CDR1 is SGHDN, CDR2 FVKESK, per germline. The CDR3 is CASSPGTIFSSGANVLTF. CDR3 DNA sequence: TGTGCCAGCAGCCCGGGGACCATTTTTTCCTCTGGGGCCAACGTCCTGACTTTC.

This clone occurred once. The chain combines TRBV4-2 with TRBJ1-2; the D gene is possibly TRBD1 (6 bases). Trimming pared 0 bases from V and 2 bases from J, leaving 10 bases between. Germline V gene sequence: CDR1 LGHNA, CDR2 YNFKEQ. This CDR3 spans 15 amino acids. Here the CDR3 DNA reads TGTGCCAGCAGCCAAGATCGAGGGGGAAACTATGGCTACACCTTC. Translation gives CASSQDRGGNYGYTF.

The rearrangement joins TRBV30 to TRBJ2-1; D call uncertain. Trimming left V 3 bases short and J 4 bases short, with 7 bases between. Germline-derived CDR1 and CDR2 are GTSNPN and SVGIG (reference sequence). The CDR3 is 12 amino acids. The DNA for the CDR3 is TGTGCCTGGAGGGATATTTACAATGAGCAGTTCTTC. Translated: CAWRDIYNEQFF.

Only one count was recorded for this clone. V gene TRBV6-1 combines with J gene TRBJ2-5; 7 bases line up with TRBD1. The V segment lost 2 bases and the J segment 5 bases; nucleotides outside the gene matches: 8. The CDR3 runs to 15 residues. CDR1 is MNHNS and CDR2 is SASEGT in the germline V gene. The CDR3 DNA reads as TGTGCCAGCAGTGAAATGACAGGGCACCTGGAGACCCAGTACTTC. The encoded protein is CASSEMTGHLETQYF.

This clone was seen once. The chain links TRBV28 to TRBJ2-3; 7 bases line up with TRBD1. The CDR3 covers 18 residues. Germline trimming cut 1 base from V and 1 base from J; bases unmatched to any gene: 11. Looked up from germline, CDR1 is MDHEN and CDR2 is SYDVKM. The CDR3, as DNA: TGTGCCAGCAGTTTATTACCACAGGGGTTTGCCGGCACAGATACGCAGTATTTT. Residues: CASSLLPQGFAGTDTQYF.

The chain uses TRBV25-1 and TRBJ1-3; no reliable D call. The V gene lost 4 bases and the J gene lost 5 bases, with 15 bases spanning the gap. Looked up from germline, CDR1 is MGHDK and CDR2 is SYGVNS. CDR3 length: 15 amino acids. The DNA of the CDR3 is TGTGCCAGCAGTGCGTCCGGCCTCACGAGAAACACCATATATTTT. Encoded protein: CASSASGLTRNTIYF. Looking up the rest from reference TRBV25-1 and TRBJ1-3 gives the full variable domain: EADIYQTPRYLVIGTGKKITLECSQTMGHDKMYWYQQDPGMELHLIHYSYGVNSTEKGDLSSESTVSRIRTEHFPLTLESARPSHTSQYLCASSASGLTRNTIYFGEGSWLTVV.

Only one count was recorded for this clone. V usage is TRBV19 and J usage is TRBJ1-5; 7 nucleotides agree with TRBD1. This CDR3 has 15 residues. J gave up 3 bases and V 8 bases, and 10 bases lay outside the gene matches. CDR1 is LNHDA, CDR2 SQIVND, per germline (reference sequence). The CDR3 bases are TGTGCCAGTCGAGATCCGGGACAGCCCAATCAGCCCCAGCATTTT. Its translation: CASRDPGQPNQPQHF.

The chain is built from TRBV30 and TRBJ2-3; D tentatively fits TRBD1 or TRBD2 (7 bases each). This CDR3 has 15 amino acids. V lost 4 bases to trimming and J lost 4 bases, with 18 bases between them. Germline CDR1 reads GTSNPN; CDR2 reads SVGIG (reference sequence). CDR3 in amino acids: CAWNLRGGGADTQYF. The CDR3 DNA sequence: TGTGCCTGGAACCTCAGGGGAGGGGGCGCAGATACGCAGTATTTT.

The rearrangement links TRBV3-1 (or the pseudogene TRBV3-2) to TRBJ1-5, with D uncertain. CDR3 length equals 15 residues. CDR1 and CDR2 from the germline V gene are LGHDT and YNNKEL (reference sequence). Between the trimmed V and J ends, which lost 6 bases and 0 bases, there was a span of 12 bases. In DNA, the CDR3 is TGTGCCAGCAGGGAAACACCCTATAGCAATCAGCCCCAGCATTTT. Residues: CASRETPYSNQPQHF.

V usage is TRBV2 and J usage is TRBJ1-1, with D perhaps TRBD1 (6 bases). The CDR3 runs 14 residues. V was shortened by 6 bases and J by 6 bases, with 17 bases between the two germline ends. Germline CDR1 and CDR2: SNHLY and FYNNEI. CDR3 amino acids: CASRYTGGAAEAFF. The CDR3 region has the DNA TGTGCCAGCAGATACACGGGGGGCGCAGCTGAAGCTTTCTTT.

The V and J genes are TRBV10-3 and TRBJ1-1, with D maybe TRBD1 (6 bases). The CDR3 covers 14 residues. Deletions cut 3 bases from V and 2 bases from J, with 10 bases between. The germline V gene has CDR1 ENHRY and CDR2 SYGVKD. The CDR3 region is CAISDLTGNTEAFF. CDR3 DNA: TGTGCCATCAGTGACCTGACAGGTAACACTGAAGCTTTCTTT.

The chain uses TRBV29-1 and TRBJ1-5; no clear D. CDR3 length equals 14 residues. Trimming shortened V by 4 bases and J by 9 bases, and 19 bases separated the two germline ends. The germline gives CDR1 SQVTM, CDR2 ANQGSEA. The CDR3 region has the DNA TGCAGCGTTGCCGGCAGTTCGGAATCAGGGCCCCAGCATTTT. The encoded protein is CSVAGSSESGPQHF.

CDR3 protein: CASQPGPRRGNQPQHF. CDR3 nucleotides: TGTGCCAGCCAGCCGGGACCCCGGAGGGGCAATCAGCCCCAGCATTTT. The gene calls are TRBV27 and TRBJ1-5; D possibly corresponds to TRBD1 (5 bases). Germline values: CDR1 MNHEY, CDR2 SMNVEV (reference sequence). CDR3 size: 16 residues. Trimming took off 8 bases at V and 2 bases at J, with 19 bases between the two ends.

J is TRBJ1-6 and V is TRBV7-9; 7 nucleotides line up with TRBD1. The germline V gene encodes CDR1 SEHNR and CDR2 FQNEAQ (reference sequence). The length of the CDR3 is 15 residues. Trimming cost V 5 bases and J 9 bases; bases outside gene matches: 10. The chain's CDR3 is CASSQGGKRSSPLHF. As DNA, the CDR3 is TGTGCCAGCAGCCAGGGGGGGAAGAGGAGTTCACCCCTCCACTTT.